This entry features one TCR beta chain sequence. This clone's antigen is unknown. No quality values exist for individual bases; no much larger clone is one base distant. This sample is part of a study of blood T cell repertoires in COVID-19 (TCRdb year 2020). For the wider study: Samples covering the acute and convalescent phases of COVID-19 were provided by collaborators in the United States, Italy and Spain. The material from the prospective study consisted of cDNA or gDNA derived from T cells, B-cell-depleted T cells, or PBMCs. Subjects who had been exposed to COVID-19, were actively infected with it, or had recovered from it provided the deeply sampled blood TCRbeta repertoires that made up the dataset. The repertoires were released in a freely available public database intended as a resource for research on the immune response to SARS-CoV-2. Samples came from the ongoing ImmuneRACE study (first 160 participants) plus 1,254 subjects from 6 global collaborators. A de-identified subject ID, COVID-19 status, age in years and sex were almost always included in the sample metadata. HLA class I and class II types, where available, came from metadata supplied by the sample provider rather than from assay-based typing.

Study-wide conclusions, independent of this receptor: Clinical and demographic metadata were provided uncurated, with the amount varying by source and participant.

TCRbeta CDR3 regions were amplified from genomic DNA using the immunoSEQ Assay, a bias-controlled multiplex PCR. Turning to the authors' computational methods: The number of nucleated cells in each sample was estimated from the amplification of reference gene primers within the assay. Sequence reads were collapsed and filtered to measure the absolute abundance of every unique TCRbeta CDR3 rearrangement. For each sample, productive Simpson clonality was calculated by taking the square root of Simpson's diversity index across productive rearrangements. TCRdb took over this immuneACCESS table, retaining in-frame rearrangements with V and J assigned. Such tables are incomplete; in checked studies, under half of the missing clones stem from an unresolved V gene, and the remainder is unexplained. The V and J calls and clone size were taken over from that table, and D and trimming were inferred from the DNA. The sample has 200,000 to 250,000 clones on record, 75% to 90% of them singletons. The top ten hold 2.7% of the sample.

At one collaborating source in Seattle, patients were enrolled during active infection and were followed longitudinally through the course of disease. Each collaborating institution followed its own protocols to collect whole blood in K2EDTA tubes. Collaborator samples were shipped for TCRbeta analysis as frozen whole blood, isolated PBMCs, or DNA extracted from either sample type. The germline V gene encodes CDR1 MNHEY and CDR2 SMNVEV (reference sequence). From cysteine to phenylalanine, the CDR3 is 13 amino acids long. The read is trimmed to its CDR3 DNA, 39 bases read in frame from base 1. V drops 2 bases and J drops 7 bases, leaving 6 bases in between.

The sequence came from a man aged 25-45 years with COVID-19, enrolled during active disease. Sequenced: peripheral blood. The rearranged segments are TRBV27 and TRBJ1-6; confidence is insufficient to name the D gene. The CDR3 region has the sequence CASSLKINSPLHF. The DNA sequence is TGTGCCAGCAGTTTAAAAATAAATTCACCCCTCCACTTT.